The next 3 T cell receptor beta chains were all read from a single sample in a study of memory CD4+ T cells and cytomegalovirus serostatus. The table came from immunoSEQ multiplex PCR; TCRdb's copy has only in-frame clones and leaves some out. The table includes about 96,000 clones, about four fifths detected once. The sort gate was single viable CD3+CD4+CD8-CD45RO+ cells for memory CD4+ T cells. The sample taken for sequencing was memory CD4+ T cells from blood. Receptor source: an adult in good health and CMV-seropositive.

The genes are TRBV5-6 and TRBJ1-3, with D possibly TRBD1 on 6 matching bases. Germline V gene sequence: CDR1 SGHDT, CDR2 YYEEEE. V lost 0 bases, J lost 3 bases, and 13 bases lay in between. The CDR3 runs 16 residues. CDR3 in DNA: TGTGCCAGCAGCTTGGAAGGGGGGCGAGGTGGAAACACCATATATTTT. It translates to CASSLEGGRGGNTIYF.

The chain links TRBV28 to TRBJ2-7, with 7 bases identical to TRBD2. J gave up 12 bases and V 2 bases, and 4 bases lay outside the gene matches. The V gene's germline CDR1 is MDHEN and CDR2 SYDVKM. CDR3 size: 11 residues. CDR3: CASSLSGKWYF. The CDR3 DNA reads as TGTGCCAGCAGTTTAAGCGGGAAGTGGTACTTC.

This chain links TRBV18 with TRBJ2-3; D remains unclear. CDR1 and CDR2 from the germline V gene are KGHSH and LQKENI. With 1 base removed from V and 0 bases from J, the gap between germline ends came to 14 bases. There are 17 residues in the CDR3. The CDR3 is CASSPRVLDTSTDTQYF. For the CDR3, the DNA is TGTGCCAGCTCACCACGGGTCTTGGATACTAGCACAGATACGCAGTATTTT.